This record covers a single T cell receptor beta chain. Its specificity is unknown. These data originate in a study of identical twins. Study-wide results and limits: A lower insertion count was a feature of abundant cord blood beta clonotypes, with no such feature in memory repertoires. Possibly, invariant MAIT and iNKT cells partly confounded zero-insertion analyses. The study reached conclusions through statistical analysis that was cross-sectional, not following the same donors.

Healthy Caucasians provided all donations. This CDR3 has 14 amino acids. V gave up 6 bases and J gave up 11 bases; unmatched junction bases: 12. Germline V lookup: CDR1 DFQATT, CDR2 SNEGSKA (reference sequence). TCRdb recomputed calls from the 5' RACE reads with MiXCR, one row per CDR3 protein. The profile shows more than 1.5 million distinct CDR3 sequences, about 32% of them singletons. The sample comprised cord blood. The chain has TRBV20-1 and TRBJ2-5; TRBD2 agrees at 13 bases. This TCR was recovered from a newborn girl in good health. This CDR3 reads CSASGTSGMYEQYF. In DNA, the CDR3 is TGCAGTGCGAGCGGGACTAGCGGGATGTATGAGCAGTACTTC.